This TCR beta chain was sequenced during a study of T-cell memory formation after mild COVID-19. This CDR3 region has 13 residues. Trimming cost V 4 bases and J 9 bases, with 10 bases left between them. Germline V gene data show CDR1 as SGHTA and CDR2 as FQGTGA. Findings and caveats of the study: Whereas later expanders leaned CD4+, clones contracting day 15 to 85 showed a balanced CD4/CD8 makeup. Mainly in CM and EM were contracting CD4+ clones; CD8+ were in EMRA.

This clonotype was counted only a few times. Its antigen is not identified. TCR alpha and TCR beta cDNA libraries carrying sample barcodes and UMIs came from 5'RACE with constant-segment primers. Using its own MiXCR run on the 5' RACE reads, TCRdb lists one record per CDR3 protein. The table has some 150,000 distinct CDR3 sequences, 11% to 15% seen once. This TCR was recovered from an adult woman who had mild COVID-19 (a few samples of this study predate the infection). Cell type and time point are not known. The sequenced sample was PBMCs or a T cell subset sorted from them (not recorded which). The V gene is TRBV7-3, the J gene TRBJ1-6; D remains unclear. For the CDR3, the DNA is TGTGCCAGCAGCTCGGTGGAAGCTTCACCCCTCCACTTT. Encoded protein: CASSSVEASPLHF.